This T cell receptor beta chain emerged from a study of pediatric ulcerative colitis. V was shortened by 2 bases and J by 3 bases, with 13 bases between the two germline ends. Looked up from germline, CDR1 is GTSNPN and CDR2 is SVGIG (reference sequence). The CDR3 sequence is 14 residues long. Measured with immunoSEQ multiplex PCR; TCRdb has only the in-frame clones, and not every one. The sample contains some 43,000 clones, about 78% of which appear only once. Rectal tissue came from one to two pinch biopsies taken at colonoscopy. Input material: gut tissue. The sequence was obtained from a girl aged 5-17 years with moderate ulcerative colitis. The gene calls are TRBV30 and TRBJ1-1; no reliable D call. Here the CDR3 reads CAWSRPPEDTEAFF. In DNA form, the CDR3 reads TGTGCCTGGAGTCGACCCCCAGAGGACACTGAAGCTTTCTTT. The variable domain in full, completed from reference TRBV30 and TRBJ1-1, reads SQTIHQWPATLVQPVGSPLSLECTVEGTSNPNLYWYRQAAGRGLQLLFYSVGIGQISSEVPQNLSASRPQDRQFILSSKKLLLSDSGFYLCAWSRPPEDTEAFFGQGTRLTVV.